Shown below are 15 T cell receptor beta chains from a single sample sequenced in a study of blood T cell repertoires in COVID-19. Sequencing was performed with immunoSEQ multiplex PCR; in TCRdb, only in-frame clones are kept and a portion is missing. Of some 220,000 clones in the sample, over 90% were seen once. The sample was peripheral blood. These receptor sequences come from a man aged 25-40 years with COVID-19, enrolled during active disease.

The rearrangement joins TRBV6-5 to TRBJ1-4, with TRBD1 matching over 7 bases. CDR1 and CDR2 from the germline V gene are MNHEY and SVGAGI. The CDR3 covers 15 residues. After removal of 5 bases from V and 3 bases from J, the junction contained 6 bases not matched to a gene. The CDR3 DNA reads TGTGCCAGCAGTACCACTGGGACAGCTAATGAAAAACTGTTTTTT. Its translation: CASSTTGTANEKLFF.

V usage is TRBV6-1 and J usage is TRBJ2-7; possibly TRBD2 for D (7 bases). The V and J ends lost 3 bases and 5 bases respectively, with 11 bases between them. This CDR3 has 13 residues. CDR1 and CDR2 from the germline V gene are MNHNS and SASEGT. CDR3 protein: CASSDGGGHEQYF. For the CDR3, the DNA is TGTGCCAGCAGTGATGGGGGGGGCCACGAGCAGTACTTC.

The chain combines TRBV9 with TRBJ2-5; D not certain. The CDR3 sequence is 14 residues long. Germline assignment: CDR1 SGDLS and CDR2 YYNGEE. The V gene lost 2 bases and the J gene lost 1 base, with 9 bases spanning the gap. The CDR3 sequence is CASSVRSTQETQYF. In DNA, the CDR3 is TGTGCCAGCAGCGTTCGCTCTACCCAAGAGACCCAGTACTTC. The whole variable domain, filled in from reference TRBV9 and TRBJ2-5, reads DSGVTQTPKHLITATGQRVTLRCSPRSGDLSVYWYQQSLDQGLQFLIQYYNGEERAKGNILERFSAQQFPDLHSELNLSSLELGDSALYFCASSVRSTQETQYFGPGTRLLVL.

The CDR3 loop is CASSWATEAFF. CDR3 nucleotides: TGTGCCAGCAGTTGGGCAACTGAAGCTTTCTTT. The chain couples TRBV12-3 or TRBV12-4 to TRBJ1-1; no reliable D call. With 4 bases removed from V and 5 bases from J, the gap between germline ends came to 5 bases. This CDR3 has 11 amino acids.

The chain employs TRBV6-2 or TRBV6-3 and TRBJ2-3; 8 nucleotides align to TRBD2. The CDR3 extends over 16 amino acids. V lost 5 bases to trimming and J lost 0 bases; unmatched junction nucleotides: 7. Germline V gene lookup returns CDR1 MNHEY and CDR2 SVGEGT. CDR3 sequence reads: CASSTPGGFSTDTQYF. CDR3 nucleotides: TGTGCCAGCAGTACCCCGGGGGGGTTCAGCACAGATACGCAGTATTTT.

This chain connects TRBV5-1 to TRBJ1-5; 8 bases agree with TRBD1. V was clipped by 4 bases and J by 0 bases; unmatched bases: 3. Germline assignment: CDR1 SGHRS and CDR2 YFSETQ. The CDR3 contains 15 residues. The CDR3 nucleotides read TGCGCCAGCAGCCCGGGGACAGGTAGCAATCAGCCCCAGCATTTT. Residues: CASSPGTGSNQPQHF. The full variable domain, completed using reference TRBV5-1 and TRBJ1-5, is KAGVTQTPRYLIKTRGQQVTLSCSPISGHRSVSWYQQTPGQGLQFLFEYFSETQRNKGNFPGRFSGRQFSNSRSEMNVSTLELGDSALYLCASSPGTGSNQPQHFGDGTRLSIL.

This chain connects TRBV9 to TRBJ1-2; possible D gene TRBD1, 5 bases. From germline, CDR1 is SGDLS and CDR2 YYNGEE. The CDR3 loop spans 15 amino acids. V was clipped by 0 bases and J by 2 bases, with 11 bases between them. The DNA for the CDR3 is TGTGCCAGCAGCGTAGAAGGAACAGGCAACTATGGCTACACCTTC. It specifies CASSVEGTGNYGYTF.

This clone was seen only once. The rearrangement joins TRBV6-5 to TRBJ1-4; D gene uncertain. The CDR3 is 14 amino acids. Germline lookup yields CDR1 MNHEY and CDR2 SVGAGI. The V gene lost 6 bases and the J gene lost 5 bases, with 13 bases spanning the gap. The CDR3 DNA is TGTGCCAGCAGCACCCGACGGAGGAATGAAAAACTGTTTTTT. This translates into CASSTRRRNEKLFF.

This clone showed up just once. This rearrangement joins TRBV6-5 to TRBJ2-2; the match to TRBD1 covers 7 bases. Germline V gives CDR1 MNHEY, CDR2 SVGAGI. V dropped 1 base and J dropped 4; count of bases not matched to a gene: 6. The CDR3 is made up of 16 amino acids. CDR3 protein: CASSYYRGASTGELFF. CDR3 DNA sequence: TGTGCCAGCAGTTACTACAGGGGAGCGAGCACCGGGGAGCTGTTTTTT.

The J gene is TRBJ2-5, the V gene TRBV5-1, with TRBD1 matching 9 bases. The CDR3 has 14 amino acids. CDR1 and CDR2 from the germline V gene are SGHRS and YFSETQ. The V gene end was trimmed by 3 bases and the J gene end by 0 bases; junction bases not matched to a gene: 0. For the CDR3, the DNA is TGCGCCAGCAGCTGGACAGGGGACCAAGAGACCCAGTACTTC. This translates into CASSWTGDQETQYF.

This clone was observed a single time. The V gene is TRBV9, the J gene TRBJ1-4; TRBD1 matches 8 bases. Germline CDR1 reads SGDLS; CDR2 reads YYNGEE. This CDR3 is built from 14 residues. V was pared by 3 bases and J by 6 bases, with 4 bases of the junction left unmatched. CDR3 nucleotides: TGTGCCAGCAGCGGGACAGGGTACGATGAAAAACTGTTTTTT. Amino acid sequence: CASSGTGYDEKLFF.

CDR3: CATSRDRGLDTEAFF. DNA for the CDR3: TGTGCCACCAGCAGAGATAGGGGTTTGGACACTGAAGCTTTCTTT. This chain connects TRBV15 to TRBJ1-1, with D possibly being TRBD1 (5 bases). The CDR3 has 15 residues. Germline CDR1 LNHNV, CDR2 YYDKDF (reference sequence). V lost 0 bases and J 3 bases, leaving 11 bases between the germline ends.

CDR3 sequence reads: CASRPPAGANVLTF. CDR3 coding DNA: TGCGCCAGCCGCCCCCCGGCTGGGGCCAACGTCCTGACTTTC. The chain is built from TRBV5-1 and TRBJ2-6; D gene unclear. Trimming shortened V by 7 bases and J by 2 bases, and 10 bases separated the two germline ends. The CDR3 consists of 14 residues. Germline V gene sequence: CDR1 SGHRS, CDR2 YFSETQ.

The V call is TRBV5-4, the J call TRBJ2-7; D is perhaps TRBD1 (6 bases). Trimming took off 0 bases at V and 0 bases at J, with 7 bases between the two ends. The CDR3 contains 14 residues. Germline CDR1 and CDR2: SGHNT and YYREEE (reference sequence). The CDR3: CASSLEQGSYEQYF. The CDR3 DNA follows: TGTGCCAGCAGCTTGGAACAGGGCTCCTACGAGCAGTACTTC.

The chain combines TRBV25-1 with TRBJ1-5; 8 positions match TRBD1. V trimming: 7 bases; J trimming: 3 bases; junction bases outside the gene matches: 8. Germline lookup yields CDR1 MGHDK and CDR2 SYGVNS. CDR3 length equals 15 residues. The CDR3 loop reads CASIGQGFANQPQHF. CDR3 bases: TGTGCCAGCATCGGACAGGGCTTCGCCAATCAGCCCCAGCATTTT.